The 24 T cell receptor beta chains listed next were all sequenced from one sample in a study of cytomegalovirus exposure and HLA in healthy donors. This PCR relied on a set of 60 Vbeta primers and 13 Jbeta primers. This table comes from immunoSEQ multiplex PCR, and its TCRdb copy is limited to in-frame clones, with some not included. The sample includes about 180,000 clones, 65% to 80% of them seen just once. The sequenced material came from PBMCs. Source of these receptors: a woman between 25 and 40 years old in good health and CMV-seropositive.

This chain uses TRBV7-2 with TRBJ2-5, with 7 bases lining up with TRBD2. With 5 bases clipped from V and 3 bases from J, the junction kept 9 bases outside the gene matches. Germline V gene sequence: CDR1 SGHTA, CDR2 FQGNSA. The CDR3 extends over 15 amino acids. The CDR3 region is CASSIGGVGEETQYF. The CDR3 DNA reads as TGTGCCAGCAGCATTGGGGGGGTGGGGGAAGAGACCCAGTACTTC.

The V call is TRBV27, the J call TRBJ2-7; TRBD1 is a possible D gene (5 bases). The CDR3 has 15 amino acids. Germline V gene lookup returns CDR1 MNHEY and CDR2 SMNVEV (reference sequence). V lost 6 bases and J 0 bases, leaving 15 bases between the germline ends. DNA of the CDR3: TGTGCCAGCAGCCCTCTAGGGGCAAGCTCCTACGAGCAGTACTTC. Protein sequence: CASSPLGASSYEQYF.

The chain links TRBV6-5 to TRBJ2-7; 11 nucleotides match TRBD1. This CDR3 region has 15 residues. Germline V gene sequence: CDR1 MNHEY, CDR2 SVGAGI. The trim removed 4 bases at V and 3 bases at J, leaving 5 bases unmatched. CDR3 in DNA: TGTGCCAGCAGTTTCCGGGACAGGGGGAACTACGAGCAGTACTTC. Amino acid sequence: CASSFRDRGNYEQYF.

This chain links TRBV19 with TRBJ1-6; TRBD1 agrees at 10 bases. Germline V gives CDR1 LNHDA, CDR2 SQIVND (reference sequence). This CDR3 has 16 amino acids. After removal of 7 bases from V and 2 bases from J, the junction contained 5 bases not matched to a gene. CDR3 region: CASTSGTGAYNSPLHF. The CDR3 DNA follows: TGTGCCAGTACCTCCGGGACAGGGGCCTATAATTCACCCCTCCACTTT.

CDR3 coding DNA: TGTGCCAGCAGCCTCGGGACAGGGAACGACGCCTATGGCTACACCTTC. Its protein product is CASSLGTGNDAYGYTF. V gene TRBV7-6 combines with J gene TRBJ1-2, with TRBD1 matching over 9 bases. After removal of 5 bases from V and 4 bases from J, the junction contained 11 bases not matched to a gene. CDR1 and CDR2 (germline): SGHVS, FNYEAQ. CDR3 length: 16 amino acids.

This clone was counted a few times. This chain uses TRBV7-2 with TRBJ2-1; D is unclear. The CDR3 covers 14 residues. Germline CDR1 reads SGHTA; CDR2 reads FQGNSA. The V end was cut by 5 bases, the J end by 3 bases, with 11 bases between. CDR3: CASSLPAGYNEQFF. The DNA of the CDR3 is TGTGCCAGCAGCCTCCCAGCAGGCTACAATGAGCAGTTCTTC.

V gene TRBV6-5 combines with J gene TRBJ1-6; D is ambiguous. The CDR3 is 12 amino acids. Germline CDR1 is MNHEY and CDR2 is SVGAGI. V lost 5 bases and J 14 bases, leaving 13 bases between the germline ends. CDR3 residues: CASSGLEVALHF. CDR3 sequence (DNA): TGTGCCAGCAGTGGCCTGGAGGTGGCCCTCCACTTT.

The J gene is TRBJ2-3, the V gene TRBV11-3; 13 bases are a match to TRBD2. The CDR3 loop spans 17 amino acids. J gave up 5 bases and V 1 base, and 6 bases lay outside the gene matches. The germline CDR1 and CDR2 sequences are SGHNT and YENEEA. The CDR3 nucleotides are TGTGCCAGCAGCTTAGGACTAGCGGGGGGTACACGAGATACGCAGTATTTT. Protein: CASSLGLAGGTRDTQYF. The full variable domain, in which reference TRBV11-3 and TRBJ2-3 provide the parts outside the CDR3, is EAGVVQSPRYKIIEKKQPVAFWCNPISGHNTLYWYLQNLGQGPELLIRYENEEAVDDSQLPKDRFSAERLKGVDSTLKIQPAELGDSAVYLCASSLGLAGGTRDTQYFGPGTRLTVL.

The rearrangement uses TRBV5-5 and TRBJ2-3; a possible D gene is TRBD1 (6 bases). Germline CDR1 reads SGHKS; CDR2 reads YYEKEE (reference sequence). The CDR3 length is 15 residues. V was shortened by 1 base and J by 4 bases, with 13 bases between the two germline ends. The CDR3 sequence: CASSLFWQGSDTQYF. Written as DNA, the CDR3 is TGTGCCAGCAGCTTGTTTTGGCAGGGGTCAGATACGCAGTATTTT.

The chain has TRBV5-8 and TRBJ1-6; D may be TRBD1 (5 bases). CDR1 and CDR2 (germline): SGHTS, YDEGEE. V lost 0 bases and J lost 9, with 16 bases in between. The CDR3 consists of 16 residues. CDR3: CASSLAGQGLPSPLHF. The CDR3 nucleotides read TGTGCCAGCAGCTTGGCCGGGCAGGGCCTACCTTCACCCCTCCACTTT.

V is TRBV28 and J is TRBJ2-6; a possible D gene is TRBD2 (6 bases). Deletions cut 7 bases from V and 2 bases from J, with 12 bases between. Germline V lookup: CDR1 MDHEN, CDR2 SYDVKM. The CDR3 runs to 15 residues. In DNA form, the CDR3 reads TGTGCCAGCACTGAGGAGGGTGCTGGGGCCAACGTCCTGACTTTC. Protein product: CASTEEGAGANVLTF.

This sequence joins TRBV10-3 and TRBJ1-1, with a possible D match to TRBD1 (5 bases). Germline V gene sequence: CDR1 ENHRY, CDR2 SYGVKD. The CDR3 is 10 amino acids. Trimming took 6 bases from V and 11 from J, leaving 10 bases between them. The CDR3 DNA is TGTGCCATCAGGGGGCGCGAGGCTTTCTTT. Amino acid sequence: CAIRGREAFF.

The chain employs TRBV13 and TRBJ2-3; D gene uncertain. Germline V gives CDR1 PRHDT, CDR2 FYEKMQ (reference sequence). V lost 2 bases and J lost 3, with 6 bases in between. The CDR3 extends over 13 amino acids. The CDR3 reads CASSLLRTDTQYF. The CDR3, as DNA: TGTGCCAGCAGCTTATTGAGGACAGATACGCAGTATTTT.

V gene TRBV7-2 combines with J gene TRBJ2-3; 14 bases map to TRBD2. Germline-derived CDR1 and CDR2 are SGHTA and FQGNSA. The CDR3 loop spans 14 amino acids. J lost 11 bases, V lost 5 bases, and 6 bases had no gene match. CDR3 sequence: CASSVQTSGGGQYF. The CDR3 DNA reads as TGTGCCAGCAGCGTTCAGACTAGCGGGGGGGGGCAGTATTTT.

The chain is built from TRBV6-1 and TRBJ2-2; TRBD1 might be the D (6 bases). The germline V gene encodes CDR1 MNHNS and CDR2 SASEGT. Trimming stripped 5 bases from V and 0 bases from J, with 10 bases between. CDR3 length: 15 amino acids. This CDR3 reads CASSWGPPNTGELFF. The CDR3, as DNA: TGTGCCAGCAGTTGGGGGCCCCCGAACACCGGGGAGCTGTTTTTT.

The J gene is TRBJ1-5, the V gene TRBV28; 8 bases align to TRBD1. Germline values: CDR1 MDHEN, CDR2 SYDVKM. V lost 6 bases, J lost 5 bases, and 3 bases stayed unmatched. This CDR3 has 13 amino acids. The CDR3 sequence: CASRDRVDQPQHF. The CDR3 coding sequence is TGTGCCAGCAGGGACAGGGTGGATCAGCCCCAGCATTTT.

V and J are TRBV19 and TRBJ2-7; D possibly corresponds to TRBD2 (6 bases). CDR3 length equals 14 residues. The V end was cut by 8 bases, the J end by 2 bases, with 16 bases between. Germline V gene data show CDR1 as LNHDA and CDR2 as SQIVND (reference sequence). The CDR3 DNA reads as TGTGCCAGTTCAACCGGGACGGGAGCCTACGAGCAGTACTTC. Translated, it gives CASSTGTGAYEQYF.

CDR3 DNA: TGTGCCAGCAGTATCAGAGGAGGGTCGGGTGAAAAACTGTTTTTT. Its protein product is CASSIRGGSGEKLFF. The V gene is TRBV7-9, the J gene TRBJ1-4, with D uncertain. Trimming cost V 6 bases and J 7 bases, with 18 bases left between them. CDR3 length: 15 amino acids. Germline V lookup: CDR1 SEHNR, CDR2 FQNEAQ (reference sequence). Drawing the rest from reference TRBV7-9 and TRBJ1-4, the complete variable domain is DTGVSQNPRHKITKRGQNVTFRCDPISEHNRLYWYRQTLGQGPEFLTYFQNEAQLEKSRLLSDRFSAERPKGSFSTLEIQRTEQGDSAMYLCASSIRGGSGEKLFFGSGTQLSVL.

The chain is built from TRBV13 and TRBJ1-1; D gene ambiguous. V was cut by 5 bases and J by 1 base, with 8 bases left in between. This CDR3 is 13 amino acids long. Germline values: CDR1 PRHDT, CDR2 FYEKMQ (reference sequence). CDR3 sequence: CASSPTANTEAFF. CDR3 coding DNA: TGTGCCAGCAGCCCCACAGCGAACACTGAAGCTTTCTTT. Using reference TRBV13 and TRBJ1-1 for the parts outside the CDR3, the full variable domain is AAGVIQSPRHLIKEKRETATLKCYPIPRHDTVYWYQQGPGQDPQFLISFYEKMQSDKGSIPDRFSAQQFSDYHSELNMSSLELGDSALYFCASSPTANTEAFFGQGTRLTVV.

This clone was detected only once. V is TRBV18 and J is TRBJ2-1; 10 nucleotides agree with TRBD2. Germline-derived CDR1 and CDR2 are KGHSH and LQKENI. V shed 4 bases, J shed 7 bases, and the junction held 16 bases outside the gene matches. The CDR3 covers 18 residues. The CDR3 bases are TGTGCCAGCTCACAACAGCGGGGGGGCCTGTGGAGGGCAAATGAGCAGTTCTTC. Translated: CASSQQRGGLWRANEQFF. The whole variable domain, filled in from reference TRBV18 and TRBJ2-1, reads NAGVMQNPRHLVRRRGQEARLRCSPMKGHSHVYWYRQLPEEGLKFMVYLQKENIIDESGMPKERFSAEFPKEGPSILRIQQVVRGDSAAYFCASSQQRGGLWRANEQFFGPGTRLTVL.

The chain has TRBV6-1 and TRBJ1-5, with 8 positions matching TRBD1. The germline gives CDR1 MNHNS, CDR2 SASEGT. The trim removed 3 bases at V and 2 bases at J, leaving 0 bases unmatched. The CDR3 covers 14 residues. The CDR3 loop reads CASSETGGNQPQHF. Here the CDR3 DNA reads TGTGCCAGCAGTGAGACAGGGGGCAATCAGCCCCAGCATTTT.

The CDR3 sequence is CSVGTYNEQFF. CDR3 coding DNA: TGCAGCGTTGGGACATACAATGAGCAGTTCTTC. This chain connects TRBV29-1 to TRBJ2-1, with a tentative D call TRBD1 (5 bases). Germline V CDR1 and CDR2: SQVTM, ANQGSEA. CDR3 length: 11 amino acids. Trimming stripped 4 bases from V and 4 bases from J, with 5 bases between.

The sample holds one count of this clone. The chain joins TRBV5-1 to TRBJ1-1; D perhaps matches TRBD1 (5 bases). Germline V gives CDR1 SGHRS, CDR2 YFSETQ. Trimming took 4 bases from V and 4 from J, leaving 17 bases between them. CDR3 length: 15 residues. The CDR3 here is CASSPRREVGTEAFF. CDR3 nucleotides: TGCGCCAGCAGCCCCCGCAGGGAGGTGGGCACTGAAGCTTTCTTT.

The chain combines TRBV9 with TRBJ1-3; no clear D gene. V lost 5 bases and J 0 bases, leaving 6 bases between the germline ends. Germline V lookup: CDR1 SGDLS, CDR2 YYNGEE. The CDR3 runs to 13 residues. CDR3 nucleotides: TGTGCCAGCAGTCCCCTCTCTGGAAACACCATATATTTT. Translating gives CASSPLSGNTIYF.